This entry is about one TCR beta chain. The junction departs from the called germline gene at one end, perhaps through a read error. Next came a second PCR, run for about 6 to 11 cycles, which used a sample-barcoded 5' primer along with a J-beta primer mix. TCRdb re-called the 5' RACE reads through MiXCR, storing one row per CDR3 protein. Among some 1.8 million distinct CDR3 sequences, approximately 39% were seen once, and the ten largest hold approximately 22%. The sample belongs to a study of blood T cells in healthy people across ages. The source material was blood. The sequence was collected from a human donor in good health.

CDR3 sequence: CASTLRGTPKNYGYTF. Here the CDR3 DNA reads TGTGCCAGCACCTTAAGAGGGACACCAAAAAACTATGGCTACACCTTC. V is TRBV7-8 and J is TRBJ1-2, with a tentative D call TRBD1 (6 bases). The CDR3 loop spans 16 amino acids. CDR1 and CDR2 from the germline V gene are SGHVS and FQNEAQ.